What follows are 14 T cell receptor beta chains derived from one specimen sequenced in a study of low-dose radiotherapy and immunotherapy resistance in tumors. Time point meaning: before trial treatment. TRAV and TRBV primers primed cDNA for both TCRalpha and TCRbeta. A constant-region primer paired with the V-primer adapter amplified TCRs over about 19 PCR cycles. TCRdb passed the reads through MiXCR, listing each CDR3 protein once. The profile covers fewer than 95,000 distinct CDR3 sequences, with 8% to 10% appearing a single time and around 0.96% taken by the ten largest. The sequenced sample was PBMCs, obtained before treatment. These receptors all come from a male donor with prostate cancer.

This clonotype has a count of ten or more. The chain combines TRBV5-5 with TRBJ1-1; D gene unclear. V shed 0 bases and J shed 3 bases, with 6 bases lying between them. This CDR3 has 13 amino acids. Germline-derived CDR1 and CDR2 are SGHKS and YYEKEE (reference sequence). In DNA form, the CDR3 reads TGTGCCAGCAGCTTGGACCGTGACACTGAAGCTTTCTTT. This translates into CASSLDRDTEAFF.

This clonotype has ten or more counts. The chain employs TRBV10-3 and TRBJ2-3; no firm D call. This CDR3 has 12 amino acids. Germline CDR1 and CDR2: ENHRY and SYGVKD. V lost 7 bases to trimming and J lost 6 bases, with 11 bases between them. CDR3 amino acids: CAIKPEADTQYF. DNA of the CDR3: TGTGCCATCAAGCCGGAAGCCGATACGCAGTATTTT.

This clonotype was seen ten or more times. The rearrangement joins TRBV4-3 to TRBJ2-1; D may be TRBD1 (5 bases). Trimming shortened V by 0 bases and J by 4 bases, and 10 bases separated the two germline ends. The germline V gene has CDR1 LGHNA and CDR2 YSLEER. This CDR3 comprises 15 residues. The CDR3 protein is CASSQDGAAYNEQFF. DNA for the CDR3: TGCGCCAGCAGCCAAGATGGGGCAGCTTACAATGAGCAGTTCTTC.

A note on this clonotype: A much larger clone differs by one base, so this may be a read error. The gene calls are TRBV28 and TRBJ1-1, with D possibly being TRBD1 (5 bases). Deletions cut 5 bases from V and 5 bases from J, with 15 bases between. The CDR3 totals 14 residues. CDR1 MDHEN and CDR2 SYDVKM come from the germline V gene. The CDR3 loop is CASSTSADMTEAFF. The CDR3 DNA is TGTGCCAGCAGTACCTCCGCGGACATGACTGAAGCTTTCTTT.

This clonotype was detected many times. The chain uses TRBV18 and TRBJ2-1; 8 nucleotides line up with TRBD1. The V and J ends lost 3 bases and 0 bases, in that order; junction bases with no gene match: 10. CDR1 is KGHSH, CDR2 LQKENI, per germline. This CDR3 spans 18 amino acids. The CDR3 bases are TGTGCCAGCTCACCTAGGGACAGGCTGACCTTCTCCTACAATGAGCAGTTCTTC. The encoded protein is CASSPRDRLTFSYNEQFF.

Many counts were recorded for this clonotype. This chain links TRBV7-9 with TRBJ2-5; 11 positions match TRBD2. V gave up 5 bases and J gave up 4 bases; unmatched junction bases: 9. This CDR3 has 16 residues. CDR1 SEHNR and CDR2 FQNEAQ come from the germline V gene (reference sequence). CDR3 loop: CASSPARLAGGETQYF. CDR3 nucleotide sequence: TGTGCCAGCAGCCCCGCGCGGCTAGCGGGAGGAGAGACCCAGTACTTC.

This clonotype was picked up a small number of times. The chain couples TRBV29-1 to TRBJ2-5, with 7 bases identical to TRBD2. CDR1 and CDR2 from the germline V gene are SQVTM and ANQGSEA. The CDR3 covers 14 residues. V was pared by 4 bases and J by 1 base, with 6 bases of the junction left unmatched. As DNA, the CDR3 is TGCAGCGTTGGGGCTAGCGGAGTCCAAGAGACCCAGTACTTC. Translating it yields CSVGASGVQETQYF.

This clonotype showed up many times. This chain joins TRBV27 and TRBJ2-5; 7 bases are shared with TRBD1. The germline CDR1 and CDR2 sequences are MNHEY and SMNVEV (reference sequence). J lost 7 bases, V lost 2 bases, and 19 bases had no gene match. The CDR3 runs 18 residues. CDR3 amino acids: CASSLTPQNDRVRGTQYF. CDR3 DNA: TGTGCCAGCAGTTTAACTCCGCAAAACGACAGGGTTCGCGGGACCCAGTACTTC.

This clonotype was counted ten times or more. The rearrangement joins TRBV7-2 to TRBJ2-3; TRBD2 matches 10 bases. The CDR3 has 16 residues. Germline V gives CDR1 SGHTA, CDR2 FQGNSA. The trim removed 6 bases at V and 4 bases at J, leaving 10 bases unmatched. As DNA, the CDR3 is TGTGCCAGCAGTCAGAGGGTAGCGGGGGGTGCAGATACGCAGTATTTT. Protein: CASSQRVAGGADTQYF. The full variable domain, in which reference TRBV7-2 and TRBJ2-3 provide the parts outside the CDR3, is GAGVSQSPSNKVTEKGKDVELRCDPISGHTALYWYRQSLGQGLEFLIYFQGNSAPDKSGLPSDRFSAERTGGSVSTLTIQRTQQEDSAVYLCASSQRVAGGADTQYFGPGTRLTVL.

This clonotype was counted at least ten times. The chain combines TRBV29-1 with TRBJ2-6, with D tentatively TRBD1 (5 bases). Trimming took 4 bases from V and 0 from J, leaving 7 bases between them. The CDR3 length is 14 residues. CDR1 is SQVTM, CDR2 ANQGSEA, per germline. The CDR3 region has the DNA TGCAGCGTTGCAACAGGCTCTGGGGCCAACGTCCTGACTTTC. It yields the protein CSVATGSGANVLTF.

The sample holds many counts of this clonotype. The V call is TRBV5-1, the J call TRBJ2-2; D is perhaps TRBD2 (5 bases). Trimming removed 5 bases from V and 1 base from J, with 15 bases in between. Germline V gives CDR1 SGHRS, CDR2 YFSETQ. The CDR3 consists of 16 residues. CDR3 bases: TGCGCCAGCAGTCTTAGGACTGGCCAGAACACCGGGGAGCTGTTTTTT. Translating gives CASSLRTGQNTGELFF.

Notes on this clonotype: This may stem from a read error, because a much larger clone lies one nucleotide away. The chain uses TRBV24-1 and TRBJ1-2; D is uncertain. CDR3 size: 15 residues. CDR1 is KGHDR and CDR2 is SFDVKD in the germline V gene. In nucleotides, the CDR3 is TGTGTCAGCCGTAAGGCCCCTGAGACTAACTATGGCTACACCTTC. Protein product: CVSRKAPETNYGYTF.

This clonotype was seen a handful of times. The J gene is TRBJ2-7, the V gene TRBV27, with 11 bases that match TRBD2. Germline V gives CDR1 MNHEY, CDR2 SMNVEV (reference sequence). CDR3 length: 17 residues. The ends lost 5 bases at V and 4 bases at J; junction bases unmatched: 13. Here the CDR3 reads CASSPRLAGLTQYEQYF. The DNA for the CDR3 is TGTGCCAGCAGTCCCCGACTAGCGGGATTAACTCAATACGAGCAGTACTTC.

This clonotype occurred many times. The chain uses TRBV7-2 and TRBJ2-7; D possibly corresponds to TRBD2 (7 bases). This CDR3 comprises 15 residues. In germline, CDR1 is SGHTA, CDR2 FQGNSA. Trimming took 1 base from V and 3 from J, leaving 13 bases between them. The CDR3 is CASSLDGGGFYEQYF. The DNA of the CDR3 is TGTGCCAGCAGCTTAGATGGCGGGGGCTTCTACGAGCAGTACTTC.